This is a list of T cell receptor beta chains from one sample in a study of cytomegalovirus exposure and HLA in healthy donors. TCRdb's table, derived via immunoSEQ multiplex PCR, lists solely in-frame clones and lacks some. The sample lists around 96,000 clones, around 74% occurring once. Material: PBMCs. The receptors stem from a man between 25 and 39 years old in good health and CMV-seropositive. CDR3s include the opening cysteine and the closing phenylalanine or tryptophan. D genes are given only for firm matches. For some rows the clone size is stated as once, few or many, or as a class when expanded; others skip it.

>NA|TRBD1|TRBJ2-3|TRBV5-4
CASKTGGTDTQYF
TGTGCCAGCAAGACAGGGGGAACAGATACGCAGTATTTT
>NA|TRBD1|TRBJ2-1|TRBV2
CASRGQILYNEQFF
TGTGCCAGCAGGGGACAGATACTATACAATGAGCAGTTCTTC
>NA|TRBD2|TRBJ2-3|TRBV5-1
CASSSSTSGGPSSTDTQYF
TGCGCCAGCAGCTCCTCGACTAGCGGGGGGCCCTCTAGCACAGATACGCAGTATTTT
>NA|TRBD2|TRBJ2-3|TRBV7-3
CASSLWEGDTQYF
TGTGCCAGCAGCTTATGGGAGGGAGATACGCAGTATTTT
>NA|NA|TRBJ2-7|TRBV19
CASSPIVPYEQYF
TGTGCCAGTAGCCCCATTGTCCCCTACGAGCAGTACTTC
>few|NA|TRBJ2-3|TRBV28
CASSPRRSTYTDTQYF
TGTGCCAGCAGTCCGCGGAGGTCAACCTACACAGATACGCAGTATTTT
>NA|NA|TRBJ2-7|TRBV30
CAWSGIQGTSKHEQYF
TGTGCCTGGAGTGGGATCCAGGGAACGTCGAAGCACGAGCAGTACTTC
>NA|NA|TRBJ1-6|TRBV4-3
CASSSGVQGSPLHF
TGCGCCAGCAGCTCAGGGGTCCAGGGTTCACCCCTCCACTTT
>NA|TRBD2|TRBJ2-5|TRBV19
CASSIRAGGEETQYF
TGTGCCAGTAGTATTAGAGCGGGGGGGGAAGAGACCCAGTACTTC
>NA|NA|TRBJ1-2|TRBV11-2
CASSFTRRGNYGYTF
TGTGCCAGCAGCTTTACCCGTCGGGGAAACTATGGCTACACCTTC
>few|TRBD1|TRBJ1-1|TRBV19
CASSGQGAALEAFF
TGTGCCAGTAGTGGACAGGGGGCTGCACTGGAAGCTTTCTTT
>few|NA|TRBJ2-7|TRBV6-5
CASSYSTVGYEQYF
TGTGCCAGCAGTTACTCGACAGTGGGATACGAGCAGTACTTC
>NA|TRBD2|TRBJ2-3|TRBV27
CASRPELAGGDTQYF
TGTGCCAGCAGACCCGAACTAGCGGGAGGGGATACGCAGTATTTT
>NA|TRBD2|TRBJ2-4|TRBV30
CAWSGGTSGGAKNIQYF
TGTGCCTGGAGTGGAGGGACTAGCGGGGGGGCCAAAAACATTCAGTACTTC
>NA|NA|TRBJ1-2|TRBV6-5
CASSEAGNYGYTF
TGTGCCAGCAGTGAAGCGGGAAACTATGGCTACACCTTC
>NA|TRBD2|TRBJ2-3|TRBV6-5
CASSGELAGRDTQYF
TGTGCCAGCAGTGGGGAACTAGCGGGGAGAGATACGCAGTATTTT
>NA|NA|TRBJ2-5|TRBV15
CATSRDSRGTQYF
TGTGCCACCAGCAGAGATTCACGGGGGACCCAGTACTTC
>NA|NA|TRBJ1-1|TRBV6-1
CASRILGISRAFF
TGTGCCAGCAGGATACTCGGGATTTCCCGGGCTTTCTTT
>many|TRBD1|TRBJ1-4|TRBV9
CASSVGDRVHEKLFF
TGTGCCAGCAGCGTAGGGGACAGGGTTCATGAAAAACTGTTTTTT
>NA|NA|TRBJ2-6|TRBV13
CASSRTETTLGANVLTF
TGTGCCAGCAGCCGGACAGAAACGACACTAGGGGCCAACGTCCTGACTTTC
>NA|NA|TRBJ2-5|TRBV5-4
CASSLWNGGEETQYF
TGTGCCAGCAGCTTATGGAATGGAGGGGAAGAGACCCAGTACTTC
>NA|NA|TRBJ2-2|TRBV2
CASPDSNTGELFF
TGTGCCAGCCCCGACTCGAACACCGGGGAGCTGTTTTTT
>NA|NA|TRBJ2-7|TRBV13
CASSRDRPYEQYF
TGTGCCAGCAGCCGCGACAGACCCTACGAGCAGTACTTC
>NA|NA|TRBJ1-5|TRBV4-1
CASTPRGDNQPQHF
TGCGCCAGCACCCCCCGCGGAGACAATCAGCCCCAGCATTTT
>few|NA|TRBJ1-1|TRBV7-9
CASSSWGVRQNTEAFF
TGTGCCAGCAGTTCCTGGGGGGTAAGGCAGAACACTGAAGCTTTCTTT
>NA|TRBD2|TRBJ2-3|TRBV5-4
CASSLAPGLADADTQYF
TGTGCCAGCAGCTTGGCCCCGGGACTAGCGGACGCAGATACGCAGTATTTT
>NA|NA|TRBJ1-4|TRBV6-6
CAGRYGVATNEKLFF
TGTGCCGGGAGGTATGGGGTCGCAACTAATGAAAAACTGTTTTTT
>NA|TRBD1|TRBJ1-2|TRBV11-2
CASSLRPGTGGYTF
TGTGCCAGCAGCTTAAGACCTGGGACAGGGGGCTACACCTTC
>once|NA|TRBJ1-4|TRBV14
CASSQDAGFREKLFF
TGTGCCAGCAGCCAAGATGCGGGGTTTCGTGAAAAACTGTTTTTT
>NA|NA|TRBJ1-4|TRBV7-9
CSSSLYGTPDEKLFF
TGTTCCAGCAGCTTATACGGGACACCTGATGAAAAACTGTTTTTT
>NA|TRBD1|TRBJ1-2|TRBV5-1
CASSLGGQVNGYTF
TGCGCCAGCAGCTTGGGTGGACAGGTGAATGGCTACACCTTC
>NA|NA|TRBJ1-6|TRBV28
CASSLFASYNSPLHF
TGTGCCAGCAGTTTATTTGCCAGCTATAATTCACCCCTCCACTTT
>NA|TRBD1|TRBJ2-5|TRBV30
CAWSLGQGVQETQYF
TGTGCCTGGAGCCTGGGACAGGGGGTCCAAGAGACCCAGTACTTC
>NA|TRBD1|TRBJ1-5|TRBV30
CAWSRDSSNQPQHF
TGTGCCTGGAGTCGGGACAGTAGCAATCAGCCCCAGCATTTT
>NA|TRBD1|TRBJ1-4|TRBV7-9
CASSRDPPTGGYEKLFF
TGTGCCAGCAGCCGCGATCCGCCGACAGGGGGATATGAAAAACTGTTTTTT
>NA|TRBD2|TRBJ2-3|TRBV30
CAWSPQRGGPDTQYF
TGTGCCTGGAGTCCTCAGCGGGGGGGCCCGGATACGCAGTATTTT
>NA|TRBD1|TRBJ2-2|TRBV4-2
CASSPGQGWTGELFF
TGTGCCAGCAGCCCGGGACAGGGATGGACCGGGGAGCTGTTTTTT
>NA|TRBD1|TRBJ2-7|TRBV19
CASSIAGQLYEQYF
TGTGCCAGTAGTATAGCGGGACAGCTCTACGAGCAGTACTTC
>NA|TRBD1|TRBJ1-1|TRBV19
CASSSRRGQGARTEAFF
TGTGCCAGTAGTTCCCGGCGGGGACAGGGGGCGCGCACTGAAGCTTTCTTT
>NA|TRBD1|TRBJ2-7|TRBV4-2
CASSQLPGTGAYEQYF
TGTGCCAGCAGCCAACTCCCCGGGACAGGAGCCTACGAGCAGTACTTC
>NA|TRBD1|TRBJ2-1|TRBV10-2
CASSEPQGVGNEQFF
TGCGCCAGCAGTGAGCCCCAGGGGGTCGGAAATGAGCAGTTCTTC
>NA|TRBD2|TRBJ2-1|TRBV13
CASSPRTSGGADLGEQFF
TGTGCCAGCAGCCCCCGGACTAGCGGGGGGGCCGATCTTGGTGAGCAGTTCTTC
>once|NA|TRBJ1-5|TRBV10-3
CATRQDPNQPQHF
TGTGCCACCCGACAGGACCCAAATCAGCCCCAGCATTTT
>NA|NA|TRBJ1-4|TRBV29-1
CSVEDLKAAGSNEKLFF
TGCAGCGTTGAAGATTTGAAGGCGGCGGGGTCTAATGAAAAACTGTTTTTT
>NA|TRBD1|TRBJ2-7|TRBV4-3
CASSHTGHRGQYEQYF
TGCGCCAGCAGCCACACGGGACACAGGGGACAGTACGAGCAGTACTTC
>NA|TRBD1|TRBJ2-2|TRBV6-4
CASSDQGDTGELFF
TGTGCCAGCAGTGACCAGGGGGACACCGGGGAGCTGTTTTTT
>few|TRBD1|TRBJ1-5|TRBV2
CASSEAGTGFQPQHF
TGTGCCAGCAGTGAAGCCGGGACAGGGTTTCAGCCCCAGCATTTT
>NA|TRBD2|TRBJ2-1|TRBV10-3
CAISELKRGLGNEQFF
TGTGCCATCAGTGAGTTAAAGCGGGGGCTCGGAAATGAGCAGTTCTTC
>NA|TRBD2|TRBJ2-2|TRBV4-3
CASSQETSGGPPGTGELFF
TGCGCCAGCAGCCAAGAGACTAGCGGGGGGCCTCCAGGCACCGGGGAGCTGTTTTTT
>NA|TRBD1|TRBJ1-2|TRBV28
CASSSSGTGSSGYGYTF
TGTGCCAGCAGTTCCTCCGGGACAGGGAGTTCGGGCTATGGCTACACCTTC
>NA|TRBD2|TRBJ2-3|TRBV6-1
CASSEAPRLAVPDTQYF
TGTGCCAGCAGTGAAGCCCCCCGACTAGCAGTCCCAGATACGCAGTATTTT
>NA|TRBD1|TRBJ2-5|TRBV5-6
CASSFLRTGEETQYF
TGTGCCAGCAGCTTCCTTAGGACAGGGGAGGAGACCCAGTACTTC
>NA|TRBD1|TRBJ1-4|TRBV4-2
CASSQTQGADEKLFF
TGTGCCAGCAGCCAAACACAGGGGGCGGATGAAAAACTGTTTTTT
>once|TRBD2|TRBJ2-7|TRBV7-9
CASSLGDGLASYEQYF
TGTGCCAGCAGCTTAGGGGATGGACTAGCATCATACGAGCAGTACTTC
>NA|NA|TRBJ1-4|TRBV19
CASSQAGVGNEKLFF
TGTGCCAGTAGCCAGGCAGGGGTTGGGAATGAAAAACTGTTTTTT
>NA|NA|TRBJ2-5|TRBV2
CASCRDTNQETQYF
TGTGCCAGCTGTAGGGACACCAACCAAGAGACCCAGTACTTC
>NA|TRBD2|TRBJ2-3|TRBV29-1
CSTWRLAGGGTDTQYF
TGCAGCACTTGGCGACTAGCGGGGGGGGGCACAGATACGCAGTATTTT